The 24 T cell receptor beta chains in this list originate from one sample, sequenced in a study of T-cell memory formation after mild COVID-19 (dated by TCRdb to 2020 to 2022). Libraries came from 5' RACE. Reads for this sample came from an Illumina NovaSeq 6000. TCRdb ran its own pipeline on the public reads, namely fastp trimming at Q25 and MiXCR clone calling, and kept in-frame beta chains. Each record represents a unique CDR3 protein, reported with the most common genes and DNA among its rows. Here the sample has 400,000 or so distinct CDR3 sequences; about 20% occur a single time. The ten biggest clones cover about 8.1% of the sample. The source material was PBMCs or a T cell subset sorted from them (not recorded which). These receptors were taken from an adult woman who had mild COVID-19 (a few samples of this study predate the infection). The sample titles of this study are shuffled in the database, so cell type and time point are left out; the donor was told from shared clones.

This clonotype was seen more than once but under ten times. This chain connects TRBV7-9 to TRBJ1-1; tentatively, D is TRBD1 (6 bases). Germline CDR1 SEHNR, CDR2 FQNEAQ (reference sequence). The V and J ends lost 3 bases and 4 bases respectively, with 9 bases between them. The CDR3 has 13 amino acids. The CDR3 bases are TGTGCCAGCAGCTTGAAGGGGGGCACTGAAGCTTTCTTT. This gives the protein CASSLKGGTEAFF.

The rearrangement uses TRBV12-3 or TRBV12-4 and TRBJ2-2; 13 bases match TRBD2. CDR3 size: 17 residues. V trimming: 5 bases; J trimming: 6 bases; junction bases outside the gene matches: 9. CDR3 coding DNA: TGTGCCAGCAGTCTAAGGACTAGCGGGAGCTCGGCCGGGGAGCTGTTTTTT. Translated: CASSLRTSGSSAGELFF.

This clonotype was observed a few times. CDR3 sequence reads: CASSLSGIGAKNIQYF. The CDR3 DNA follows: TGCGCCAGCAGCTTGTCAGGGATAGGAGCCAAAAACATTCAGTACTTC. This chain links TRBV5-1 with TRBJ2-4; possibly TRBD1 for D (5 bases). Germline CDR1 and CDR2: SGHRS and YFSETQ. The V end lost 1 base, the J end lost 0 bases, and 11 bases lay between the germline ends. The CDR3 length is 16 residues.

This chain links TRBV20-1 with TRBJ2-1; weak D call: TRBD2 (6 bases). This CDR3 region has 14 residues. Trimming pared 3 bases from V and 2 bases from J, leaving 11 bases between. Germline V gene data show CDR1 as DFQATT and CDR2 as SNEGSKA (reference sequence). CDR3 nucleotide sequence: TGCAGTGCTAGCGGCGGAGGGACCTACAATGAGCAGTTCTTC. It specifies CSASGGGTYNEQFF.

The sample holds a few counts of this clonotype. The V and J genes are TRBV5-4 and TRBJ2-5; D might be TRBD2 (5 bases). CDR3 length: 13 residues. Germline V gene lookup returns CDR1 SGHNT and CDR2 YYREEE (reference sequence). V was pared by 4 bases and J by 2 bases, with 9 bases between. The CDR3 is CASSRSVQETQYF. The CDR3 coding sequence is TGTGCCAGCAGCCGTAGCGTACAAGAGACCCAGTACTTC.

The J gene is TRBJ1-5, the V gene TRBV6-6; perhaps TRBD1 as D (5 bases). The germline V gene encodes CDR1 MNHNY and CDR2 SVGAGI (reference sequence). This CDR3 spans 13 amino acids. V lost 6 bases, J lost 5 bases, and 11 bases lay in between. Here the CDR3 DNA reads TGTGCCAGCAGCCCCGACAGTTATCAGCCCCAGCATTTT. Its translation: CASSPDSYQPQHF.

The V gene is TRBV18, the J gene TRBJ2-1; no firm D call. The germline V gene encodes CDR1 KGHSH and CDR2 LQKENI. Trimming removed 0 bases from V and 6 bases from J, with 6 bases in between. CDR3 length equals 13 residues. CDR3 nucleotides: TGTGCCAGCTCACCACCGGGCGGCAATGAGCAGTTCTTC. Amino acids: CASSPPGGNEQFF.

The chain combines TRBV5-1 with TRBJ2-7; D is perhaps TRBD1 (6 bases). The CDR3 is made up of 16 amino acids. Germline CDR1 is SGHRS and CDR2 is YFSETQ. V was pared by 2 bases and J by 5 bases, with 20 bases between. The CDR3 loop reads CASSLPGSGTTNEQYF. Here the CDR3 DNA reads TGCGCCAGCAGCTTACCGGGATCCGGGACAACAAACGAGCAGTACTTC.

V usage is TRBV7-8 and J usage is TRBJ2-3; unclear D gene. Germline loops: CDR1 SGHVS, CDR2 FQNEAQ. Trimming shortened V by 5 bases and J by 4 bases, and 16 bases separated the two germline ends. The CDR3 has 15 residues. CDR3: CASSPKGWAPDTQYF. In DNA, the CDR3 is TGTGCCAGCAGCCCAAAGGGCTGGGCTCCAGATACGCAGTATTTT.

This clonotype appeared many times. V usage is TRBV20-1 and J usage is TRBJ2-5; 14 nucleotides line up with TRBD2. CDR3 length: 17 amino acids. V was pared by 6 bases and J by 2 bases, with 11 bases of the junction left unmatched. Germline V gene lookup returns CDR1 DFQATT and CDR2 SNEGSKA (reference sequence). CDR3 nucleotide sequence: TGCAGTGCCCCTAAGGGACTAGCGGGAGTGGGGCAAGAGACCCAGTACTTC. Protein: CSAPKGLAGVGQETQYF.

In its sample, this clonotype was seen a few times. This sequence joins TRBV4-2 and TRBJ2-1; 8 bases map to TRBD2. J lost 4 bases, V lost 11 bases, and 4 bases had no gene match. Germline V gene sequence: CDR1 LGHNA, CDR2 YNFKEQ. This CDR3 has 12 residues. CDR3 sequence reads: CAAGGFYNEQFF. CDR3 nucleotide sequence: TGTGCCGCGGGGGGCTTTTACAATGAGCAGTTCTTC.

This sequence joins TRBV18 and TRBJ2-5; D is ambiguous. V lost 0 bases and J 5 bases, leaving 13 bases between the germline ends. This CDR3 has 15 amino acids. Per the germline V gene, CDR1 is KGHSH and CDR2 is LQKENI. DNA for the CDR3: TGTGCCAGCTCACCACCGGTTGGGATGGAGGAGACCCAGTACTTC. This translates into CASSPPVGMEETQYF. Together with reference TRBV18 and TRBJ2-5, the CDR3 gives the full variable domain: NAGVMQNPRHLVRRRGQEARLRCSPMKGHSHVYWYRQLPEEGLKFMVYLQKENIIDESGMPKERFSAEFPKEGPSILRIQQVVRGDSAAYFCASSPPVGMEETQYFGPGTRLLVL.

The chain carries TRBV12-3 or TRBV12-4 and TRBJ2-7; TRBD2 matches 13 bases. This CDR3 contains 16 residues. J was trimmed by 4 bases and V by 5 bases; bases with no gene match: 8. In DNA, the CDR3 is TGTGCCAGCAGTACATGGACTAGCGGGAGTCTGTACGAGCAGTACTTC. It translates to CASSTWTSGSLYEQYF.

CDR3 in amino acids: CASSQDGQFNQPQHF. CDR3 nucleotide sequence: TGTGCCAGCAGCCAGGATGGACAATTCAATCAGCCCCAGCATTTT. The chain employs TRBV3-1 and TRBJ1-5, with a weak D call TRBD1 (5 bases). The CDR3 runs 15 residues. V dropped 3 bases and J dropped 3 bases, with 12 bases sitting between them. Germline CDR1 reads LGHDT; CDR2 reads YNNKEL (reference sequence).

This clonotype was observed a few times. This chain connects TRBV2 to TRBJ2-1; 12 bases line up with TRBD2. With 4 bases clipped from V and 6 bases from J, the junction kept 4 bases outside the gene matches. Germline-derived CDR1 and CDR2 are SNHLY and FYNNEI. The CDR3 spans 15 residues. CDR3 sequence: CASSAETSGSNEQFF. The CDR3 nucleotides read TGTGCCAGCAGTGCGGAGACTAGCGGGAGCAATGAGCAGTTCTTC.

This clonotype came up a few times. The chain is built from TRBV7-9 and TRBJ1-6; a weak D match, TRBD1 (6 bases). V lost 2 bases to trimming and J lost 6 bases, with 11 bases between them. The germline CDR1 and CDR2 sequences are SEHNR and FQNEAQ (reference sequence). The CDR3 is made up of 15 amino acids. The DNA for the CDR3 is TGTGCCAGCAGCTTACTAGGGGGGGTTAATTCACCCCTCCACTTT. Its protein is CASSLLGGVNSPLHF.

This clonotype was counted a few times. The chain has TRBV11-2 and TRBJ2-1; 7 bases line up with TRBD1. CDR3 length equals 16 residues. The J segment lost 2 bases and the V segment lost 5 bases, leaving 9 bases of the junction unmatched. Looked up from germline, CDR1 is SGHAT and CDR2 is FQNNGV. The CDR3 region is CASSTFRDSTYNEQFF. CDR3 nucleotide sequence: TGTGCCAGCAGCACATTCCGGGACAGTACCTACAATGAGCAGTTCTTC.

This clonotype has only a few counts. CDR3 loop: CASSIFPENYGYTF. CDR3 coding DNA: TGCGCCAGCTCGATCTTTCCAGAGAACTATGGCTACACCTTC. The rearrangement joins TRBV5-1 to TRBJ1-2; D gene ambiguous. Germline V gives CDR1 SGHRS, CDR2 YFSETQ. The CDR3 sequence is 14 residues long. Trimming shortened V by 7 bases and J by 2 bases, and 15 bases separated the two germline ends.

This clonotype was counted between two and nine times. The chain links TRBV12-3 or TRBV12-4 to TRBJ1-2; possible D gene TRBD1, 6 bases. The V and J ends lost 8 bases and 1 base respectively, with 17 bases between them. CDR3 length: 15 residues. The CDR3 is CASHTSGHLNYGYTF. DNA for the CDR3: TGTGCCAGCCATACCTCGGGACATCTTAACTATGGCTACACCTTC.

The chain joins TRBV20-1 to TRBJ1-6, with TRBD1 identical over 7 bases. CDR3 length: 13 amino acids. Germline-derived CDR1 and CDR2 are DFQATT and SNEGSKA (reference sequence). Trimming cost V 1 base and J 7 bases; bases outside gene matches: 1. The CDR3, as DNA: TGCAGTGCTAGAGGACAGGGAAATTCACCCCTCCACTTT. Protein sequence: CSARGQGNSPLHF.

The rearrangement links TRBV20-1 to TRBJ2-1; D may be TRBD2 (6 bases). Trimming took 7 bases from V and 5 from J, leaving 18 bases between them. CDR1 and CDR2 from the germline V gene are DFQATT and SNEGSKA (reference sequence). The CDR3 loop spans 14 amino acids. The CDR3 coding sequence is TGCAGTGTCAGAGGGCGGGGTTTCCACAATGAGCAGTTCTTC. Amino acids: CSVRGRGFHNEQFF.

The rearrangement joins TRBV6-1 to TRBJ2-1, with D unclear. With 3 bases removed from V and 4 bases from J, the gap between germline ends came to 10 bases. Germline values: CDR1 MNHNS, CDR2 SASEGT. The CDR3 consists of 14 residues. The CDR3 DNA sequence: TGTGCCAGCAGTGAGTCCCGGAGATACAATGAGCAGTTCTTC. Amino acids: CASSESRRYNEQFF.

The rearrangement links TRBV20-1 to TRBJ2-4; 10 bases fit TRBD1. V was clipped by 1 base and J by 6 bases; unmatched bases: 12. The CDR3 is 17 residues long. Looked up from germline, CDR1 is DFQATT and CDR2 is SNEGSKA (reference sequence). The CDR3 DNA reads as TGCAGTGCTAGAGCCCATCAGGGACAGGGGCCCTCAAACATTCAGTACTTC. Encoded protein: CSARAHQGQGPSNIQYF.

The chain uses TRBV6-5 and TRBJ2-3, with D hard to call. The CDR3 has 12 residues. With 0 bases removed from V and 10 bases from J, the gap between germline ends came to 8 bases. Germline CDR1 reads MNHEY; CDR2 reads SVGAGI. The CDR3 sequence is CASSYSGEAQYF. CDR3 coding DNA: TGTGCCAGCAGTTACTCTGGCGAAGCGCAGTATTTT.